This T cell receptor (beta chain) was observed in a study of response to subunit inactivated influenza vaccine. TCRdb re-analysed the RT-PCR reads in MiXCR, keeping a single row per CDR3 protein. This sample has about 530,000 distinct CDR3 sequences, with approximately 13% found just once. This CDR3 is built from 14 residues. V was trimmed by 4 bases and J by 2 bases, leaving 14 bases between them. The V gene's germline CDR1 is DFQATT and CDR2 SNEGSKA (reference sequence). In this sample, this clonotype turned up many times. Sequencing was performed on PBMCs from blood, taken about 40 days after vaccination. V usage is TRBV20-1 and J usage is TRBJ2-5, with a weak D call TRBD2 (6 bases). The TCR originated in a man in his fifties or sixties who received an inactivated influenza vaccine. The CDR3 bases are TGCAGTGCTATTACTGGCGGGGCACAAGAGACCCAGTACTTC. This encodes CSAITGGAQETQYF.